The 15 T cell receptor beta chains given below trace back to one sample, sequenced in a study of blood T cell repertoires in COVID-19. TCRdb's copy holds only in-frame clones and misses some; the assay was immunoSEQ multiplex PCR. This table holds tens of thousands of clones, 65% to 85% found once. Source material: peripheral blood. The receptors stem from a human donor in a cohort sampled during active COVID-19.

This CDR3 is CASSDRQSLKGNTIYF. CDR3 in DNA: TGTGCCAGCAGCGACCGACAGAGCCTTAAGGGAAACACCATATATTTT. The chain recombines TRBV13 with TRBJ1-3; perhaps TRBD1 as D (5 bases). Germline V lookup: CDR1 PRHDT, CDR2 FYEKMQ (reference sequence). V lost 5 bases and J lost 4, with 18 bases in between. The CDR3 sequence is 16 residues long. Variable domain in full (rest from reference TRBV13 and TRBJ1-3): AAGVIQSPRHLIKEKRETATLKCYPIPRHDTVYWYQQGPGQDPQFLISFYEKMQSDKGSIPDRFSAQQFSDYHSELNMSSLELGDSALYFCASSDRQSLKGNTIYFGEGSWLTVV.

In its sample, this clone was seen once. V gene TRBV5-1 combines with J gene TRBJ2-5; tentative D call: TRBD2 (6 bases). From germline, CDR1 is SGHRS and CDR2 YFSETQ. The ends were cut back, 4 bases at V and 2 bases at J, with 15 bases in the middle. This CDR3 comprises 15 residues. The CDR3 reads CASSPSGGSQETQYF. In DNA form, the CDR3 reads TGCGCCAGCAGCCCATCCGGGGGATCTCAAGAGACCCAGTACTTC.

This sequence joins TRBV11-3 and TRBJ2-7; a weak D match, TRBD2 (7 bases). Germline CDR1 is SGHNT and CDR2 is YENEEA. This CDR3 region has 16 residues. V was cut by 3 bases and J by 3 bases, with 18 bases left in between. In DNA form, the CDR3 reads TGTGCCAGCAGCTTGGCAAGGGGGGGTCTTTGCTACGAGCAGTACTTC. Protein: CASSLARGGLCYEQYF.

The V call is TRBV6-1, the J call TRBJ2-3; a possible D gene is TRBD2 (7 bases). Deletions cut 4 bases from V and 1 base from J, with 21 bases between. The germline V gene encodes CDR1 MNHNS and CDR2 SASEGT. The CDR3 runs 18 residues. The CDR3 DNA reads TGTGCCAGCAGTGCATTTCCGGCTGGGGGGGCTGGCACAGATACGCAGTATTTT. This encodes CASSAFPAGGAGTDTQYF.

The V gene is TRBV19, the J gene TRBJ1-3; D unclear. The length of the CDR3 is 14 residues. CDR1 is LNHDA and CDR2 is SQIVND in the germline V gene (reference sequence). Trimming took 4 bases from V and 0 from J, leaving 7 bases between them. The CDR3 loop reads CASSSGISGNTIYF. The DNA of the CDR3 is TGTGCCAGTAGTAGCGGGATCTCTGGAAACACCATATATTTT.

The V gene is TRBV5-8, the J gene TRBJ1-6; no firm D call. Germline loops: CDR1 SGHTS, CDR2 YDEGEE. The V gene lost 2 bases and the J gene lost 5 bases, with 11 bases spanning the gap. The CDR3 has 15 amino acids. The CDR3 here is CASSLEGADNSPLHF. The CDR3 coding sequence is TGTGCCAGCAGCTTAGAGGGAGCTGATAATTCACCCCTCCACTTT. The full variable domain, completed using reference TRBV5-8 and TRBJ1-6, is EAGVTQSPTHLIKTRGQQATLRCSPISGHTSVYWYQQALGLGLQFLLWYDEGEERNRGNFPPRFSGRQFPNYSSELNVNALELEDSALYLCASSLEGADNSPLHFGNGTRLTVT.

This clone occurred once. This chain uses TRBV5-4 with TRBJ2-3; D is unresolved. The germline V gene has CDR1 SGHNT and CDR2 YYREEE (reference sequence). The CDR3 consists of 13 residues. V lost 3 bases and J lost 3, with 8 bases in between. CDR3 amino acids: CASSSERTDTQYF. For the CDR3, the DNA is TGTGCCAGCAGCTCCGAACGGACAGATACGCAGTATTTT.

The chain couples TRBV28 to TRBJ2-7; TRBD1 is a possible D gene (6 bases). The V gene's germline CDR1 is MDHEN and CDR2 SYDVKM. The length of the CDR3 is 16 residues. V was trimmed by 3 bases and J by 2 bases, leaving 17 bases between them. The CDR3 reads CASSFSLQGLTYEQYF. Here the CDR3 DNA reads TGTGCCAGCAGTTTTTCTCTACAGGGCCTCACCTACGAGCAGTACTTC. The entire variable domain, with the rest obtained from reference TRBV28 and TRBJ2-7, is as follows: DVKVTQSSRYLVKRTGEKVFLECVQDMDHENMFWYRQDPGLGLRLIYFSYDVKMKEKGDIPEGYSVSREKKERFSLILESASTNQTSMYLCASSFSLQGLTYEQYFGPGTRLTVT.

The rearrangement uses TRBV19 and TRBJ2-1; tentatively, D is TRBD2 (7 bases). CDR3 size: 15 residues. Deletions cut 6 bases from V and 7 bases from J, with 19 bases between. The germline V gene has CDR1 LNHDA and CDR2 SQIVND (reference sequence). The CDR3 bases are TGTGCCAGTAGAGGCGCGTCGGGGGGCCGGAATGAGCAGTTCTTC. This sequence encodes CASRGASGGRNEQFF. Full variable domain (missing parts from reference TRBV19 and TRBJ2-1): DGGITQSPKYLFRKEGQNVTLSCEQNLNHDAMYWYRQDPGQGLRLIYYSQIVNDFQKGDIAEGYSVSREKKESFPLTVTSAQKNPTAFYLCASRGASGGRNEQFFGPGTRLTVL.

The genes are TRBV30 and TRBJ2-1; TRBD2 agrees at 14 bases. CDR1 and CDR2 (germline): GTSNPN, SVGIG (reference sequence). This CDR3 comprises 16 residues. V lost 4 bases to trimming and J lost 9 bases; unmatched junction nucleotides: 11. The CDR3, as DNA: TGTGCCTGGACTTACGCGGGACTAGCGGGAGCAGGTGAGCAGTTCTTC. This gives the protein CAWTYAGLAGAGEQFF.

The V and J genes are TRBV7-9 and TRBJ1-1; perhaps TRBD1 as D (6 bases). The germline V gene encodes CDR1 SEHNR and CDR2 FQNEAQ (reference sequence). The germline V and J ends were trimmed by 6 bases and 1 base, with 12 bases remaining between them. The CDR3 covers 14 residues. In DNA form, the CDR3 reads TGTGCCAGCAGATTCGGCAGGGGGAACACTGAAGCTTTCTTT. Its translation: CASRFGRGNTEAFF.

In its sample, this clone was seen a few times. V usage is TRBV7-9 and J usage is TRBJ1-2; possibly TRBD1 for D (6 bases). This CDR3 is 14 amino acids long. V lost 5 bases, J lost 7 bases, and 17 bases lay in between. Germline V gene lookup returns CDR1 SEHNR and CDR2 FQNEAQ (reference sequence). The DNA for the CDR3 is TGTGCCAGCAGCCGTCAACAGGGTGAAGGTGGCTACACCTTC. Amino acid sequence: CASSRQQGEGGYTF.

The chain couples TRBV29-1 to TRBJ1-2; maybe TRBD1 (5 bases). This CDR3 contains 14 residues. Looked up from germline, CDR1 is SQVTM and CDR2 is ANQGSEA. V was shortened by 3 bases and J by 3 bases, with 14 bases between the two germline ends. CDR3 nucleotide sequence: TGCAGCGTTGATGGGGCAGACCAAGACTATGGCTACACCTTC. This translates into CSVDGADQDYGYTF.

This sequence joins TRBV6-5 and TRBJ2-1; 8 positions match TRBD2. The CDR3 runs 15 residues. Trimming cost V 6 bases and J 10 bases; bases outside gene matches: 14. In germline, CDR1 is MNHEY, CDR2 SVGAGI. The CDR3 nucleotides read TGTGCCAGCAGGGCGGTAGCGGGACCCGTCGGAGAGCAGTTCTTC. The encoded protein is CASRAVAGPVGEQFF.

This clone was detected only a few times. The chain has TRBV19 and TRBJ1-5, with 7 bases matching TRBD1. V lost 3 bases and J lost 6; bases outside the gene matches: 14. The CDR3 runs 17 residues. CDR1 and CDR2 from the germline V gene are LNHDA and SQIVND (reference sequence). Written as DNA, the CDR3 is TGTGCCAGTAGTATGGGACAGCTACGACCAAGGAGTCAGCCCCAGCATTTT. This translates into CASSMGQLRPRSQPQHF.